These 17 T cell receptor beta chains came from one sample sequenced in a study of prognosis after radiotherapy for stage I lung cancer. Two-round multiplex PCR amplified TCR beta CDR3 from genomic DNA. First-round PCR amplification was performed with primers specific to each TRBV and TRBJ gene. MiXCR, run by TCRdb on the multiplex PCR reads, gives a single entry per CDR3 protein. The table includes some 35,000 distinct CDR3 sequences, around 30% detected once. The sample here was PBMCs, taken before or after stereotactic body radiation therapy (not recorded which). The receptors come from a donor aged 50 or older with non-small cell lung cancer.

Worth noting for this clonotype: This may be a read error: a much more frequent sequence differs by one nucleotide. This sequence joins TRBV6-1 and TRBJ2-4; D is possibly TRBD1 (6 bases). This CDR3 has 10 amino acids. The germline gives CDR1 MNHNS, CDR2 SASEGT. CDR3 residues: CASGRGIKYF. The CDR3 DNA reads TGTGCCAGCGGCAGGGGCATTAAGTACTTC.

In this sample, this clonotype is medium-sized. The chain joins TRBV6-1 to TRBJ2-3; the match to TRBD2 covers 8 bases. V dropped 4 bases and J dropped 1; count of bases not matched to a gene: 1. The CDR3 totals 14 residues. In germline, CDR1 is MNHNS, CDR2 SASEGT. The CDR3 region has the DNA TGTGCCAGCAGTGGAGCGGGGGGCACAGATACGCAGTATTTT. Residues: CASSGAGGTDTQYF.

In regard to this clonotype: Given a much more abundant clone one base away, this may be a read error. CDR3: CASSSGGRGETQYF. The CDR3 DNA sequence: TGTGCCAGCAGTTCGGGGGGTAGGGGAGAGACCCAGTACTTC. The chain employs TRBV6-5 and TRBJ2-5; 7 bases fit TRBD2. Germline CDR1 reads MNHEY; CDR2 reads SVGAGI. This CDR3 contains 14 residues. V lost 4 bases and J lost 4; bases outside the gene matches: 6.

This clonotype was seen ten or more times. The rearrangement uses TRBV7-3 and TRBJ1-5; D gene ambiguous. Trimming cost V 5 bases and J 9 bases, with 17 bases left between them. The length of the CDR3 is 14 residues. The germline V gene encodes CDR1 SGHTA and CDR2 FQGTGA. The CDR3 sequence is CASSPSLELGPQHF. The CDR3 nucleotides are TGTGCCAGCAGCCCTAGCCTCGAGTTGGGGCCCCAGCATTTT.

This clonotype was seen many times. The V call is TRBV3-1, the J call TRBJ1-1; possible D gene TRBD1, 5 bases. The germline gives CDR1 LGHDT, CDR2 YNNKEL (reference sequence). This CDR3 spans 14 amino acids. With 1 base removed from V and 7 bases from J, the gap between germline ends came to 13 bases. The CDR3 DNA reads TGTGCCAGCAGCCAAGTTGCCAGGGTGGATGAAGCTTTCTTT. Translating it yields CASSQVARVDEAFF.

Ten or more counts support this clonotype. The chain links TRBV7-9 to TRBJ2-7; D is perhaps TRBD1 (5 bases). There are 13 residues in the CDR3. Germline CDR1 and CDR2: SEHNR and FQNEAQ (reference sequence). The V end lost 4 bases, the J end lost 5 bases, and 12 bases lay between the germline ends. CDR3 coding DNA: TGTGCCAGCAGCTACAGGCTTCCGGACGAGCAGTACTTC. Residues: CASSYRLPDEQYF.

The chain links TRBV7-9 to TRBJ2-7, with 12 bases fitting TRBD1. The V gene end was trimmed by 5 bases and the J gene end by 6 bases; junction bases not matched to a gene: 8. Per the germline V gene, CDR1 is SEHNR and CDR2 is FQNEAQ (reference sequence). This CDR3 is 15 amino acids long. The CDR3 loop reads CASSVSGTGGSEQYF. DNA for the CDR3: TGTGCCAGCAGCGTCTCCGGGACAGGGGGCAGCGAGCAGTACTTC.

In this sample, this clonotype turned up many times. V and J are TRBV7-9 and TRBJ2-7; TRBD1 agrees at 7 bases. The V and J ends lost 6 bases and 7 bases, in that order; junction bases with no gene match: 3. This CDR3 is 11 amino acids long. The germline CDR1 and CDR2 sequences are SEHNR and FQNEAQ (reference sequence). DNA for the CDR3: TGTGCCAGCAGTAGGGGGCGGGAGCAGTACTTC. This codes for CASSRGREQYF.

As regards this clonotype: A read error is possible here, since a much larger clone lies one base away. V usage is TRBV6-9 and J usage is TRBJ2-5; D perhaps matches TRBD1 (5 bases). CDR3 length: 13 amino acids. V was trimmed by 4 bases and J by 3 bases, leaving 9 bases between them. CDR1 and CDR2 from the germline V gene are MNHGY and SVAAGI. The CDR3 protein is CASSLGQEETQYF. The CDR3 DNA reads TGTGCCAGCAGTTTAGGACAAGAAGAGACCCAGTACTTC.

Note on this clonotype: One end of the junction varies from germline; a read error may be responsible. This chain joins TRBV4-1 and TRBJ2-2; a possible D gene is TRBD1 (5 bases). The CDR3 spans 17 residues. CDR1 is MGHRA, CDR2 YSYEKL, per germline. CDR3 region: CASIQVGITGNTGELFF. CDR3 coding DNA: TGCGCTAGCATCCAAGTAGGGATTACAGGAAACACCGGGGAGCTGTTTTTT.

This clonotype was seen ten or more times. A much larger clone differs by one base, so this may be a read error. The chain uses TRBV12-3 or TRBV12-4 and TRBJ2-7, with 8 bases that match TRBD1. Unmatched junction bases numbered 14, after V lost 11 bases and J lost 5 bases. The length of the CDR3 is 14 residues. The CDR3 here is CAGTEDREAHEQYF. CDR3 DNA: TGTGCCGGCACCGAGGACAGGGAGGCTCACGAGCAGTACTTC.

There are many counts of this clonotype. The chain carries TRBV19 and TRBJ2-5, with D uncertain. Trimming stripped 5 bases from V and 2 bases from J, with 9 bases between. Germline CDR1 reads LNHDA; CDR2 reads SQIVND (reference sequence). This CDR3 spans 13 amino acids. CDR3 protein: CASSRNPQETQYF. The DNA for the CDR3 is TGTGCCAGTAGTCGGAACCCGCAAGAGACCCAGTACTTC.

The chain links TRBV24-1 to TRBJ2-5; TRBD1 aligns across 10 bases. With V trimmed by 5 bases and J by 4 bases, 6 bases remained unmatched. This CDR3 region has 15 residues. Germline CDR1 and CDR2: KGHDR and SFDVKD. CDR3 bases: TGTGCCACCAGTGGGGGGGACAGGGGCCGAGAGACCCAGTACTTC. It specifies CATSGGDRGRETQYF.

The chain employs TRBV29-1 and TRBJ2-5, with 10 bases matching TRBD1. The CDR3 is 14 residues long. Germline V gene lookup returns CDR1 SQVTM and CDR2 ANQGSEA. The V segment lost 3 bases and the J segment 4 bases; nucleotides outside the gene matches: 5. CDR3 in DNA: TGCAGCGTTGAGGGACAGGGGAATCGAGAGACCCAGTACTTC. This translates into CSVEGQGNRETQYF.

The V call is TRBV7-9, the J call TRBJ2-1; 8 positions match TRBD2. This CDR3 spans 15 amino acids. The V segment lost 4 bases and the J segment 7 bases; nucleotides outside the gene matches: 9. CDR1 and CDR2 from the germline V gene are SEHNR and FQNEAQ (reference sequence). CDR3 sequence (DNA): TGTGCCAGCAGCTCCCAGGGGACTAGTAGAAATGAGCAGTTCTTC. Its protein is CASSSQGTSRNEQFF.

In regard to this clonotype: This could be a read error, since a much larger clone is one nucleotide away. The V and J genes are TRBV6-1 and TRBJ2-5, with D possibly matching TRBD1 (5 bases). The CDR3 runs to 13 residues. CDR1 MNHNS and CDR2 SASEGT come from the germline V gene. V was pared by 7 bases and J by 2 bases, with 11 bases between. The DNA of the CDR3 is TGTGCCAGCATATGGACACGGCAAGAGACCCAGTACTTC. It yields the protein CASIWTRQETQYF.

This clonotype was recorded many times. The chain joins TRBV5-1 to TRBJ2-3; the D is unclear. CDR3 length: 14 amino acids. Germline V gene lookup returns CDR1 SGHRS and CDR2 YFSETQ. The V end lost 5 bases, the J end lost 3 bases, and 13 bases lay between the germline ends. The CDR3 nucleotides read TGCGCCAGCAGAATGGCGATTGAGACAGATACGCAGTATTTT. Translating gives CASRMAIETDTQYF.